This T cell receptor (beta chain) was profiled in a study of identical twins. The germline V and J ends were trimmed by 3 bases and 4 bases, with 3 bases remaining between them. In germline, CDR1 is MNHEY, CDR2 SVGAGI. This CDR3 contains 12 residues. General study findings and limits: Fewer insertions marked abundant cord blood beta clonotypes; young adult naive trended weakly, memory not at all.

TCRdb itself ran the 5' RACE reads through MiXCR, one entry per CDR3 protein. Of about 900,000 distinct CDR3 sequences listed, around an eighth are singletons. In its sample, this clonotype was seen many times. What it binds is unknown. The same specimen was also included in a second study, on yellow fever vaccine responses in identical twins.

The receptor was derived from a woman in her late teens or twenties in good health. This chain links TRBV6-5 with TRBJ2-2; the D is unclear. The source material was PBMCs. In DNA, the CDR3 is TGTGCCAGCAGTTATTCCACCGGGGAGCTGTTTTTT. Translating gives CASSYSTGELFF.